The 14 T cell receptor beta chains reported below all come from one sample, sequenced in a study of low-dose radiotherapy and immunotherapy resistance in tumors. TRAV- and TRBV-specific primers, spanning alpha and beta chains, primed first-strand cDNA. It was with a constant-region primer and a V-primer adapter that TCRs were amplified over about 19 PCR cycles. TCRdb reanalysed the reads using MiXCR and keeps one entry per CDR3 protein. Of approximately 13,000 distinct CDR3 sequences listed, roughly 60% are singletons. Receptor source: a human donor with advanced metastatic prostate, ovarian, gallbladder or colorectal cancer (not recorded which). This table probably holds off-target reads from a library built for another chain.

The chain couples TRBV11-2 to TRBJ1-1; tentatively, D is TRBD1 (5 bases). This CDR3 comprises 19 residues. Trimming left V 5 bases short and J 0 bases short, with 25 bases between. Germline V lookup: CDR1 SGHAT, CDR2 FQNNGV. The chain's CDR3 is CASSMGRDLATGMNTEAFF. The CDR3 region has the DNA TGTGCCAGCAGCATGGGTAGGGACCTTGCAACGGGTATGAACACTGAAGCTTTCTTT.

The V call is TRBV5-1, the J call TRBJ1-5; 11 bases are shared with TRBD1. This CDR3 has 16 residues. Germline lookup yields CDR1 SGHRS and CDR2 YFSETQ. V trimming: 3 bases; J trimming: 3 bases; junction bases outside the gene matches: 5. The CDR3 DNA reads TGCGCCAGCAGCTCGGGACAGGGGGATTACAATCAGCCCCAGCATTTT. It specifies CASSSGQGDYNQPQHF.

V and J are TRBV5-1 and TRBJ2-7, with D perhaps TRBD1 (5 bases). Per the germline V gene, CDR1 is SGHRS and CDR2 is YFSETQ. V lost 0 bases and J 3 bases, leaving 10 bases between the germline ends. This CDR3 has 14 amino acids. The DNA for the CDR3 is TGCGCCAGCAGCTTGGGGCAGGGTGGCTACGAGCAGTACTTC. Translating gives CASSLGQGGYEQYF.

The genes are TRBV18 and TRBJ1-1; possible D gene TRBD1, 6 bases. Per germline, CDR1 KGHSH and CDR2 LQKENI. The V end lost 3 bases, the J end lost 0 bases, and 17 bases lay between the germline ends. The CDR3 contains 17 residues. This CDR3 reads CASSPFPPGQLNTEAFF. CDR3 bases: TGTGCCAGCTCACCCTTTCCACCGGGACAATTGAACACTGAAGCTTTCTTT. Looking up the rest from reference TRBV18 and TRBJ1-1 gives the full variable domain: NAGVMQNPRHLVRRRGQEARLRCSPMKGHSHVYWYRQLPEEGLKFMVYLQKENIIDESGMPKERFSAEFPKEGPSILRIQQVVRGDSAAYFCASSPFPPGQLNTEAFFGQGTRLTVV.

This clonotype was observed once. The CDR3 coding sequence is TGTGCCAGCAGTTGGGTTGTGTCTAGCGGGGGTCAGCAGTTCTTC. Amino acids: CASSWVVSSGGQQFF. The V and J genes are TRBV28 and TRBJ2-1, with 10 bases that match TRBD2. J was trimmed by 11 bases and V by 4 bases; bases with no gene match: 11. The CDR3 is made up of 15 amino acids. The germline V gene has CDR1 MDHEN and CDR2 SYDVKM.

The rearrangement joins TRBV9 to TRBJ1-1, with no clear D. The germline CDR1 and CDR2 sequences are SGDLS and YYNGEE. Trimming removed 5 bases at V and 0 bases at J, with 11 bases between. The CDR3 covers 14 residues. The CDR3 here is CASRSPGVNTEAFF. The CDR3 DNA reads TGTGCCAGCAGGTCGCCGGGTGTGAACACTGAAGCTTTCTTT.

This sequence joins TRBV29-1 and TRBJ2-5; D not certain. Germline-derived CDR1 and CDR2 are SQVTM and ANQGSEA. The CDR3 covers 12 residues. Trimming pared 1 base from V and 2 bases from J, leaving 5 bases between. The CDR3 DNA reads as TGCAGCGTTGAAGGACCACAAGAGACCCAGTACTTC. Its translation: CSVEGPQETQYF.

This clonotype was seen a single time. The chain has TRBV4-2 and TRBJ2-7; tentatively, D is TRBD1 or TRBD2 (5 bases each). This CDR3 is 15 amino acids long. The germline V and J ends were trimmed by 0 bases and 0 bases, with 9 bases remaining between them. Germline CDR1 and CDR2: LGHNA and YNFKEQ. The CDR3 DNA follows: TGTGCCAGCAGCCAAGAACGGGACGTCTCCTACGAGCAGTACTTC. Amino acids: CASSQERDVSYEQYF.

This clonotype was seen more than once but under ten times. V is TRBV29-1 and J is TRBJ1-2, with 10 bases fitting TRBD1. Germline CDR1 and CDR2: SQVTM and ANQGSEA. CDR3 size: 12 residues. After removal of 5 bases from V and 8 bases from J, the junction contained 5 bases not matched to a gene. The CDR3 sequence is CSVIGTGDGYTF. DNA for the CDR3: TGCAGCGTTATTGGGACAGGGGACGGCTACACCTTC.

About this clonotype: Relative to the germline gene, one junction end is altered; a read error may explain this. J is TRBJ1-6 and V is TRBV6-5; 10 nucleotides align to TRBD1. The CDR3 is 15 amino acids. Germline assignment: CDR1 MNHEY and CDR2 SVGAGI. CDR3 sequence reads: CASSYGTGVNSPLHF. The CDR3 DNA reads as TGCGCCAGCAGTTACGGGACAGGGGTCAATTCACCCCTCCACTTT.

The chain employs TRBV2 and TRBJ2-7; unclear D gene. Trimming removed 7 bases at V and 0 bases at J, with 13 bases between. CDR3 size: 14 residues. In germline, CDR1 is SNHLY, CDR2 FYNNEI. This CDR3 reads CASNKDGGSYEQYF. The CDR3 DNA sequence: TGTGCCAGCAACAAGGACGGTGGCTCCTACGAGCAGTACTTC.

The chain couples TRBV5-1 to TRBJ2-3; the match to TRBD2 covers 9 bases. Germline V gives CDR1 SGHRS, CDR2 YFSETQ. Trimming took 6 bases from V and 6 from J; bases not matched to a gene: 8. This CDR3 comprises 14 residues. DNA for the CDR3: TGCGCCAGCACCGCGGGGGGGCCAGGTGATACGCAGTATTTT. It yields the protein CASTAGGPGDTQYF.

This clonotype came up a few times. CDR3 sequence: CASSIGDGYYGYTF. For the CDR3, the DNA is TGTGCCAGTAGTATAGGGGACGGATACTATGGCTACACCTTC. V gene TRBV19 combines with J gene TRBJ1-2, with D possibly matching TRBD1 (5 bases). The germline V gene encodes CDR1 LNHDA and CDR2 SQIVND (reference sequence). Between the trimmed V and J ends, which lost 1 base and 3 bases, there was a span of 9 bases. CDR3 length equals 14 residues.

The chain has TRBV18 and TRBJ1-1; TRBD1 might be the D (5 bases). V lost 1 base to trimming and J lost 4 bases, with 10 bases between them. The germline gives CDR1 KGHSH, CDR2 LQKENI. This CDR3 is built from 14 residues. The CDR3 sequence: CASSPHRDGTEAFF. The CDR3 nucleotides are TGTGCCAGCTCACCACATAGGGACGGCACTGAAGCTTTCTTT.